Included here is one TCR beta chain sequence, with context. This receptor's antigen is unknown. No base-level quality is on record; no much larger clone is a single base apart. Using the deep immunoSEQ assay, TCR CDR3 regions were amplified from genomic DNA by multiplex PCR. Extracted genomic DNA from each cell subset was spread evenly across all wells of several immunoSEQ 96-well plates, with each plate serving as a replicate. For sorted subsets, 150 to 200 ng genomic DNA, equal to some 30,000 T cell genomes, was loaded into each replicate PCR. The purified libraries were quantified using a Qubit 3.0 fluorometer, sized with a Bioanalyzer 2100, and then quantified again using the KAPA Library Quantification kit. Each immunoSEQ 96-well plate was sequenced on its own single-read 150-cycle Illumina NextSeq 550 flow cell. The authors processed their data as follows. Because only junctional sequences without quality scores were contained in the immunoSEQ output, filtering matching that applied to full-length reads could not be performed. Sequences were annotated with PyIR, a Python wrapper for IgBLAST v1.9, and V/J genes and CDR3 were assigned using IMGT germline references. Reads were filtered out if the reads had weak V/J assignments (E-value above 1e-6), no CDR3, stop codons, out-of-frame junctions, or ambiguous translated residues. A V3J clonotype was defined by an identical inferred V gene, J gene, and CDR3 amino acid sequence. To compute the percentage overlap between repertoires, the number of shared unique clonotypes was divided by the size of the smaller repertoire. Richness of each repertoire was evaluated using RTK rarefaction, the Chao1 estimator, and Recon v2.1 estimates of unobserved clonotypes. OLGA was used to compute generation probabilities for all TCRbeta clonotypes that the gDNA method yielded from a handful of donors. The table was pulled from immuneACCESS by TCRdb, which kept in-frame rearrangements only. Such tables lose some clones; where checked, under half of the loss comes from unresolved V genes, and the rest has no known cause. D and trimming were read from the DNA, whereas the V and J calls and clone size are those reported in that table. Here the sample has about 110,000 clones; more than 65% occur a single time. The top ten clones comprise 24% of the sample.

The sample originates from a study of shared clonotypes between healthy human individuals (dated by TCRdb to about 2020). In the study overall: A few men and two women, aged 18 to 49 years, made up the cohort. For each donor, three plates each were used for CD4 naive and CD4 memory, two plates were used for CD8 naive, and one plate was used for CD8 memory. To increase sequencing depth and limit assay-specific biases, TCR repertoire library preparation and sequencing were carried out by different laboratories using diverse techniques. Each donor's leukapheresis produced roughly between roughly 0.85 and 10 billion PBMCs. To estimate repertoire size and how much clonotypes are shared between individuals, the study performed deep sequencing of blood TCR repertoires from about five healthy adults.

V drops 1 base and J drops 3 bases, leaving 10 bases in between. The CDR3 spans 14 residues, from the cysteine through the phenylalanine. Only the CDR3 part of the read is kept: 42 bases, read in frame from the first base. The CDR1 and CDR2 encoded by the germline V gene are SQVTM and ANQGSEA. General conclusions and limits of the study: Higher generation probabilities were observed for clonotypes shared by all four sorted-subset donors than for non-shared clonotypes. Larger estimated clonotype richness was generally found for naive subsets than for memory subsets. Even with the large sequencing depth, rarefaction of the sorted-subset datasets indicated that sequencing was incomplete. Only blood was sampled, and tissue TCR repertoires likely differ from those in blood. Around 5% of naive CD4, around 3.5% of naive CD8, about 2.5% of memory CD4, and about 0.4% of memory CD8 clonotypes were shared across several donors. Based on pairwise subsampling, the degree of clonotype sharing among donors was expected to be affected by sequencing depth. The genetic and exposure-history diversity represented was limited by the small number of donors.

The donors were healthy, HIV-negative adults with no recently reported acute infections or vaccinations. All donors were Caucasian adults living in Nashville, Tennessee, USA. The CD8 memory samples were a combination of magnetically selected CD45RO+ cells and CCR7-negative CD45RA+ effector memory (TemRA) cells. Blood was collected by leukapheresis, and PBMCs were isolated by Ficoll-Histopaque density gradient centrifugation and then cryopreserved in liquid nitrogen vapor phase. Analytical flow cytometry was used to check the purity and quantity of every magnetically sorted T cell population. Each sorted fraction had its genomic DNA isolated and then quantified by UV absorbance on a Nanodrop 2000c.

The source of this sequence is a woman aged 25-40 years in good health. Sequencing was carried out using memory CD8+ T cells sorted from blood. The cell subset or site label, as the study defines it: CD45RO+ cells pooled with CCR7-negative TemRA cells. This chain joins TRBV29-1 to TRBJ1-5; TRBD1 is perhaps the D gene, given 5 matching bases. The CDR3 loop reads CSVEGQGFNQPQHF. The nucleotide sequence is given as TGCAGCGTTGAAGGGCAGGGCTTCAATCAGCCCCAGCATTTT.